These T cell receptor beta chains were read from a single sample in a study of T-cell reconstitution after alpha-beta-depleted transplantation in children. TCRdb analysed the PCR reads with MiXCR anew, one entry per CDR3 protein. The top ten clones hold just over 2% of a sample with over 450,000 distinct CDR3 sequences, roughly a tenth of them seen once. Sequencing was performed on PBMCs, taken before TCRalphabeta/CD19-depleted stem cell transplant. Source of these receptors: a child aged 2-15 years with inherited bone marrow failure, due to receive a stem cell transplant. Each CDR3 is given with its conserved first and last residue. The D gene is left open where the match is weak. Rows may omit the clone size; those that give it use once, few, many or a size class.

CDR3: CSARDRGLATEQYF; DNA: TGCAGTGCTAGAGATCGCGGACTAGCGACTGAGCAGTACTTC; V: TRBV20-1; J: TRBJ2-7; length: 14; size: NA; D: TRBD2
CDR3: CATSDGPMNTEAFF; DNA: TGTGCCACCAGTGACGGGCCCATGAACACTGAAGCTTTCTTT; V: TRBV24-1; J: TRBJ1-1; length: 14; size: many; D: NA
CDR3: CASSFTSGPYNEQFF; DNA: TGTGCCAGCAGCTTTACAAGCGGCCCCTACAATGAGCAGTTCTTC; V: TRBV7-2; J: TRBJ2-1; length: 15; size: many; D: NA
CDR3: CASSIDPGDYGYTF; DNA: TGTGCCAGTAGTATAGACCCCGGGGACTATGGCTACACCTTC; V: TRBV19; J: TRBJ1-2; length: 14; size: NA; D: NA
CDR3: CASSERPNTGELFF; DNA: TGTGCCAGCAGTGAACGGCCGAACACCGGGGAGCTGTTTTTT; V: TRBV2; J: TRBJ2-2; length: 14; size: many; D: NA
CDR3: CASSQVVNFSPYEQYF; DNA: TGCGCCAGCAGCCAAGTAGTAAACTTCTCCCCCTACGAGCAGTACTTC; V: TRBV4-3; J: TRBJ2-7; length: 16; size: many; D: NA
CDR3: CAISDSYGYTEAFF; DNA: TGTGCCATCAGTGATAGTTACGGCTACACTGAAGCTTTCTTT; V: TRBV10-3; J: TRBJ1-1; length: 14; size: many; D: NA
CDR3: CSAITSYEQYF; DNA: TGCAGTGCCATCACATCCTACGAGCAGTACTTC; V: TRBV20-1; J: TRBJ2-7; length: 11; size: NA; D: NA
CDR3: CASSSRVSSYEQYF; DNA: TGTGCCAGCAGTAGTCGGGTTAGCTCCTACGAGCAGTACTTC; V: TRBV5-4; J: TRBJ2-7; length: 14; size: few; D: NA
CDR3: CSGGQGPYNEQFF; DNA: TGCAGCGGAGGACAGGGACCCTACAATGAGCAGTTCTTC; V: TRBV29-1; J: TRBJ2-1; length: 13; size: NA; D: TRBD1
CDR3: CASGLVTGTNTYNEQFF; DNA: TGTGCTAGTGGTTTGGTAACCGGGACTAACACCTACAATGAGCAGTTCTTC; V: TRBV12-5; J: TRBJ2-1; length: 17; size: few; D: TRBD2
CDR3: CSASDPKGFYEQYF; DNA: TGCAGTGCTAGCGACCCTAAGGGGTTCTACGAGCAGTACTTC; V: TRBV20-1; J: TRBJ2-7; length: 14; size: many; D: NA
CDR3: CASSPDLALSYNEQFF; DNA: TGTGCCAGCAGCCCCGATCTAGCGCTCTCCTACAATGAGCAGTTCTTC; V: TRBV7-2; J: TRBJ2-1; length: 16; size: many; D: NA
CDR3: CAISVRAESVSGYTF; DNA: TGTGCCATCAGTGTTAGGGCAGAATCGGTTTCTGGCTACACCTTC; V: TRBV10-3; J: TRBJ1-2; length: 15; size: few; D: NA
CDR3: CASSSRGGEQYF; DNA: TGTGCCAGCAGCAGCAGGGGAGGCGAGCAGTACTTC; V: TRBV6-2/TRBV6-3; J: TRBJ2-7; length: 12; size: many; D: NA
CDR3: CASSLQGQGTEAFF; DNA: TGTGCCAGCAGCTTGCAAGGGCAGGGAACTGAAGCTTTCTTT; V: TRBV7-9; J: TRBJ1-1; length: 14; size: many; D: NA
CDR3: CASSNAGSYNEQFF; DNA: TGTGCCAGTAGTAACGCGGGCTCCTACAATGAGCAGTTCTTC; V: TRBV19; J: TRBJ2-1; length: 14; size: NA; D: NA
CDR3: CASSFRQSPTNEKLFF; DNA: TGTGCCAGCAGTTTCCGACAGAGTCCAACTAATGAAAAACTGTTTTTT; V: TRBV27; J: TRBJ1-4; length: 16; size: many; D: NA
CDR3: CASSQGAAGGFTDTQYF; DNA: TGCGCCAGCAGCCAAGGAGCAGCGGGAGGGTTCACAGATACGCAGTATTTT; V: TRBV4-3; J: TRBJ2-3; length: 17; size: many; D: TRBD2
CDR3: CASSSSRVHEQFF; DNA: TGTGCCAGCAGCTCAAGCAGGGTCCATGAGCAGTTCTTC; V: TRBV5-4; J: TRBJ2-1; length: 13; size: few; D: NA
CDR3: CASSLQAGANVLTF; DNA: TGTGCCAGCAGCTTGCAGGCTGGGGCCAACGTCCTGACTTTC; V: TRBV5-6; J: TRBJ2-6; length: 14; size: few; D: NA
CDR3: CASSPLAGAEQYF; DNA: TGTGCCAGTAGCCCACTAGCGGGAGCCGAGCAGTACTTC; V: TRBV19; J: TRBJ2-7; length: 13; size: NA; D: TRBD2
CDR3: CASSQERGGVPPQHF; DNA: TGCGCCAGCAGCCAAGAAAGGGGAGGTGTCCCACCCCAGCATTTT; V: TRBV4-3; J: TRBJ1-5; length: 15; size: NA; D: NA
CDR3: CASSYDRDNGYTF; DNA: TGTGCCAGCAGCTACGACAGGGATAATGGCTACACTTTC; V: TRBV5-6; J: TRBJ1-2; length: 13; size: many; D: TRBD1
CDR3: CASTSGLYNEQFF; DNA: TGTGCCAGCACCTCGGGGTTATACAATGAGCAGTTCTTC; V: TRBV19; J: TRBJ2-1; length: 13; size: many; D: NA
CDR3: CSARTGTNTGELFF; DNA: TGCAGTGCTAGAACCGGGACGAACACCGGGGAGCTGTTTTTT; V: TRBV20-1; J: TRBJ2-2; length: 14; size: many; D: NA
CDR3: CSARTSGREYVAETQYF; DNA: TGCAGTGCTAGGACTAGCGGGAGGGAATACGTAGCGGAGACCCAGTACTTC; V: TRBV20-1; J: TRBJ2-5; length: 17; size: NA; D: TRBD2
CDR3: CASSPGGQGPFF; DNA: TGTGCCAGCAGCCCTGGAGGACAGGGCCCGTTCTTC; V: TRBV3-1; J: TRBJ2-1; length: 12; size: many; D: TRBD1
CDR3: CSATPAGLTQETQYF; DNA: TGCAGTGCTACCCCAGCGGGACTAACCCAAGAGACCCAGTACTTC; V: TRBV20-1; J: TRBJ2-5; length: 15; size: many; D: TRBD2
CDR3: CASSPPLLGVYYEQYF; DNA: TGTGCCAGCAGTCCCCCCCTCTTGGGAGTCTACTACGAGCAGTACTTC; V: TRBV12-3/TRBV12-4; J: TRBJ2-7; length: 16; size: many; D: NA
CDR3: CSVQPLYDRTSFGYTF; DNA: TGCAGCGTCCAACCGCTTTACGACAGGACTTCCTTTGGCTACACCTTC; V: TRBV29-1; J: TRBJ1-2; length: 16; size: many; D: NA
CDR3: CASSHWTGLETQYF; DNA: TGTGCCAGCAGCCACTGGACAGGGTTAGAGACCCAGTACTTC; V: TRBV27; J: TRBJ2-5; length: 14; size: few; D: TRBD1